This entry is about one TCR beta chain. The antigen is not known. These data belong to a study of cytomegalovirus exposure and HLA in healthy donors. Whole-study findings and limits: Certain indistinguishable V segments, among them TRBV6-2 and TRBV6-3, were excluded.

With 60 Vbeta and 13 Jbeta primers, the PCR was carried out. Some clones are missing from TCRdb's copy, which holds only in-frame ones; the method was immunoSEQ multiplex PCR. The data show under 200,000 clones, over 70% seen once. The CDR3 runs 15 residues. In germline, CDR1 is MNHEY, CDR2 SVGAGI. The J segment lost 3 bases and the V segment lost 6 bases, leaving 4 bases of the junction unmatched. The chain has TRBV6-5 and TRBJ2-3; 12 bases agree with TRBD2. Sequences were obtained from PBMCs. The receptor's source is a man between 50 and 59 years old in good health and CMV-seropositive. CDR3 amino acids: CASSRGLAGTDTQYF. In nucleotides, the CDR3 is TGTGCCAGCAGCCGTGGACTAGCGGGAACAGATACGCAGTATTTT.